This T cell receptor beta chain was captured in a study of blood T cell repertoires in COVID-19. About the study: Collection of acute and convalescent COVID-19 samples took place in the United States, Italy and Spain.

Assay: immunoSEQ multiplex PCR; the TCRdb copy retains only in-frame clones and omits some. The data hold 150,000 or so clones, with 88% observed a single time. Ages ranged from about 18 to 89 years, with residence in approximately 23 US areas. Cohorts were determined from participant-reported clinical history. CDR1 is SGHRS and CDR2 is YFSETQ in the germline V gene. The ends lost 6 bases at V and 4 bases at J; junction bases unmatched: 7. CDR3 length: 14 amino acids. The J gene is TRBJ2-3, the V gene TRBV5-1, with 8 positions matching TRBD2. This receptor was identified in a woman between 25 and 40 years old with acute COVID-19. The sample comprised PBMCs or T cells enriched from blood (not recorded which). This CDR3 reads CASTSGSYADTQYF. The CDR3 region has the DNA TGCGCCAGCACCAGCGGGAGTTATGCAGATACGCAGTATTTT.